The rows below give T cell receptor beta chains drawn from one sample of a study of blood T cell repertoires in COVID-19. Measured with immunoSEQ multiplex PCR; TCRdb has only the in-frame clones, and not every one. The data show about 130,000 clones, roughly 91% seen once. The source material was peripheral blood. These receptors all stem from a man aged 55-75 years with COVID-19, enrolled during active disease. The CDR3 runs from the conserved cysteine through the conserved F or W. Each record gives: J gene, V gene, CDR3 length, clone size, D gene, CDR3 DNA, CDR3 protein. D genes are given only for firm matches. Clone size is shown for a subset of rows, as once, few, many or a class of expanded clone.

J: TRBJ2-3; V: TRBV5-1; length: 14; size: -; D: -; DNA: TGCGCCAGCAGCTTGAGCAGGGATGGAGATACGCAGTATTTT; CDR3: CASSLSRDGDTQYF
J: TRBJ2-7; V: TRBV19; length: 19; size: -; D: TRBD1; DNA: TGTGCCAGTAGTATCGTCCCGGGACAGGCCCTCAGCCTGATCTACGAGCAGTACTTC; CDR3: CASSIVPGQALSLIYEQYF
J: TRBJ1-1; V: TRBV6-5; length: 15; size: -; D: -; DNA: TGTGCCAGCAGTTACAGTGGAGGAAAAAACACTGAAGCTTTCTTT; CDR3: CASSYSGGKNTEAFF
J: TRBJ1-2; V: TRBV7-2; length: 16; size: -; D: TRBD1; DNA: TGTGCCAGCAGCGGCCGGACAGGGCCTTCCCTATATGGCTACACCTTC; CDR3: CASSGRTGPSLYGYTF
J: TRBJ1-5; V: TRBV6-5; length: 14; size: -; D: -; DNA: TGTGCCAGCAGCTCCAGACAGTTCCATCAGCCCCAGCATTTT; CDR3: CASSSRQFHQPQHF
J: TRBJ1-1; V: TRBV18; length: 15; size: -; D: -; DNA: TGTGCCAGCTCACCTCTGTCGGGTTGGAGCACTGAAGCTTTCTTT; CDR3: CASSPLSGWSTEAFF
J: TRBJ1-2; V: TRBV7-2; length: 13; size: -; D: -; DNA: TGTGCCAGCAGCAGGGGCCTAGATTATGGCTACACCTTC; CDR3: CASSRGLDYGYTF
J: TRBJ1-2; V: TRBV11-3; length: 13; size: once; D: -; DNA: TGTGCCAGCAGCATCGCTAAGATCTATGGCTACACCTTC; CDR3: CASSIAKIYGYTF
J: TRBJ1-2; V: TRBV6-5; length: 12; size: -; D: -; DNA: TGTGCCAGGAACAGAACGAACTATGGCTACACCTTC; CDR3: CARNRTNYGYTF
J: TRBJ1-1; V: TRBV6-1; length: 15; size: -; D: -; DNA: TGTGCCAGCAGTGACACAGGGAGTCGGGAAACTGAAGCTTTCTTT; CDR3: CASSDTGSRETEAFF
J: TRBJ2-3; V: TRBV10-1; length: 11; size: once; D: -; DNA: TGCGCCAGCAGTCGGGACTATACGCAGTATTTT; CDR3: CASSRDYTQYF
J: TRBJ2-5; V: TRBV9; length: 13; size: -; D: -; DNA: TGTGCCAGCAGCGTAGACCGGGAAGAGACCCAGTACTTC; CDR3: CASSVDREETQYF
J: TRBJ1-5; V: TRBV11-1; length: 13; size: -; D: -; DNA: TGTGCCAGCAGTCCACAGAGCAATCAGCCCCAGCATTTT; CDR3: CASSPQSNQPQHF
J: TRBJ1-4; V: TRBV30; length: 14; size: once; D: TRBD1; DNA: TGTGCCTGGAGTGTCAGGGGGGCGGGTGAAAAACTGTTTTTT; CDR3: CAWSVRGAGEKLFF
J: TRBJ1-2; V: TRBV19; length: 14; size: -; D: TRBD1; DNA: TGTGCCAGTACTAGGGACAGTCCTAACTATGGCTACACCTTC; CDR3: CASTRDSPNYGYTF
J: TRBJ1-1; V: TRBV11-2; length: 13; size: few; D: -; DNA: TGTGCCAGCACCGAGGGACAGAACACTGAAGCTTTCTTT; CDR3: CASTEGQNTEAFF
J: TRBJ1-6; V: TRBV28; length: 15; size: once; D: -; DNA: TGTGCCAGCAGTTCACGGAGCTCCTATAATTCACCCCTCCACTTT; CDR3: CASSSRSSYNSPLHF
J: TRBJ1-4; V: TRBV10-2; length: 16; size: once; D: TRBD1; DNA: TGCGCCAGCAGCCTCGACAGGGGAACCGACTATGAAAAACTGTTTTTT; CDR3: CASSLDRGTDYEKLFF
J: TRBJ1-1; V: TRBV20-1; length: 11; size: -; D: -; DNA: TGCAGTGCCGTCTTGAACACTGAAGCTTTCTTT; CDR3: CSAVLNTEAFF
J: TRBJ2-3; V: TRBV28; length: 17; size: -; D: TRBD1; DNA: TGTGCCAGCAGTTCGCCCCCCGGGACAGGACTCACAGATACGCAGTATTTT; CDR3: CASSSPPGTGLTDTQYF
J: TRBJ2-5; V: TRBV11-3; length: 14; size: -; D: TRBD1; DNA: TGTGCCAGCAGCCGAAGGGACAGGGAAGAGACCCAGTACTTC; CDR3: CASSRRDREETQYF
J: TRBJ2-5; V: TRBV4-2; length: 15; size: -; D: -; DNA: TGTGCCAGCGGCAAACGCGGGGGCGGACAAGAGACCCAGTACTTC; CDR3: CASGKRGGGQETQYF
J: TRBJ1-1; V: TRBV3-1/TRBV3-2; length: 14; size: many; D: TRBD1; DNA: TGTGCCAGCAGCCAAATGGCAGGGGGCACTGAAGCTTTCTTT; CDR3: CASSQMAGGTEAFF
J: TRBJ1-1; V: TRBV27; length: 13; size: -; D: TRBD1; DNA: TGTGCCAGCAGAATCCAGGGGGCCACTGAAGCTTTCTTT; CDR3: CASRIQGATEAFF
J: TRBJ1-5; V: TRBV9; length: 14; size: -; D: -; DNA: TGTGCCAGCAGCGTAACTGGACAATTTCAGCCCCAGCATTTT; CDR3: CASSVTGQFQPQHF
J: TRBJ2-7; V: TRBV3-1/TRBV3-2; length: 17; size: -; D: -; DNA: TGTGCCAGCAGCCAAGATCCACGGCGGGGACAGACCTACGAGCAGTACTTC; CDR3: CASSQDPRRGQTYEQYF
J: TRBJ1-5; V: TRBV5-1; length: 17; size: -; D: -; DNA: TGCGCCAGCAGCTTTATTGGTGGGCAGGTGGTCGATCAGCCCCAGCATTTT; CDR3: CASSFIGGQVVDQPQHF
J: TRBJ1-1; V: TRBV11-1; length: 14; size: -; D: -; DNA: TGTGCCAGCAGCCTCCCGACAGGGAACACTGAAGCTTTCTTT; CDR3: CASSLPTGNTEAFF
J: TRBJ1-1; V: TRBV5-1; length: 14; size: -; D: TRBD1; DNA: TGCGCCAGCAGGGTGACAGGGGGCTTCACTGAAGCTTTCTTT; CDR3: CASRVTGGFTEAFF
J: TRBJ1-1; V: TRBV3-1/TRBV3-2; length: 13; size: -; D: -; DNA: TGTGCCAGCAGCCAAGTGAATGGGCGACGGGCTTTCTTT; CDR3: CASSQVNGRRAFF
J: TRBJ1-2; V: TRBV14; length: 15; size: -; D: -; DNA: TGTGCCAGCACCCCCAGGAAGGGGAGGTTAAATGGCTACACCTTC; CDR3: CASTPRKGRLNGYTF
J: TRBJ2-7; V: TRBV5-1; length: 13; size: -; D: -; DNA: TGCGCCAGCAGCCTCCCGGACTCTTACGAGCAGTACTTC; CDR3: CASSLPDSYEQYF
J: TRBJ2-7; V: TRBV7-8; length: 16; size: -; D: -; DNA: TGTGCCAGCAGCCCCGCCCAGACACTGGGGGGTGGGGAGCAGTACTTC; CDR3: CASSPAQTLGGGEQYF
J: TRBJ2-1; V: TRBV12-2; length: 18; size: -; D: -; DNA: TGTGCAAGTCGCTTAGAGTCTCCAGGGCGGAGCTCCTACAATGAGCAGTTCTTC; CDR3: CASRLESPGRSSYNEQFF
J: TRBJ1-4; V: TRBV7-2; length: 15; size: few; D: TRBD1; DNA: TGTGCCAGCAGCTCCGGACAGGGGGCGATTGAAAAACTGTTTTTT; CDR3: CASSSGQGAIEKLFF
J: TRBJ2-1; V: TRBV5-4; length: 13; size: -; D: -; DNA: TGTGCCAGCAGAGGGGGGGACTACAATGAGCAGTTCTTC; CDR3: CASRGGDYNEQFF
J: TRBJ1-2; V: TRBV9; length: 13; size: -; D: TRBD1; DNA: TGTGCCAGCAGCGTAGTGGACAGGAGAGGCTACACCTTC; CDR3: CASSVVDRRGYTF
J: TRBJ2-7; V: TRBV27; length: 15; size: -; D: -; DNA: TGTGCCAGCAGTCGGAAGGGTCAGGGTGCCTACGAGCAGTACTTC; CDR3: CASSRKGQGAYEQYF
J: TRBJ1-1; V: TRBV11-3; length: 13; size: -; D: -; DNA: TGTGCCAGCAGCTTTCACCGGGGATCTGAAGCTTTCTTT; CDR3: CASSFHRGSEAFF
J: TRBJ1-1; V: TRBV6-6; length: 12; size: -; D: -; DNA: TGTGCCAGCAGGACAGGGAACACTGAAGCTTTCTTT; CDR3: CASRTGNTEAFF
J: TRBJ1-2; V: TRBV29-1; length: 13; size: once; D: TRBD1; DNA: TGCAGCGTTGACACAGGGGGCAACTATGGCTACACCTTC; CDR3: CSVDTGGNYGYTF
J: TRBJ1-1; V: TRBV19; length: 14; size: once; D: -; DNA: TGTGCCAGTAGTCCCAGTGGGAGAGGGACTGAAGCTTTCTTT; CDR3: CASSPSGRGTEAFF
J: TRBJ1-6; V: TRBV9; length: 15; size: -; D: TRBD1; DNA: TGTGCCAGCAGCTCTCAGCAGGGGGGATCATCACCCCTCCACTTT; CDR3: CASSSQQGGSSPLHF
J: TRBJ2-1; V: TRBV5-5; length: 15; size: -; D: -; DNA: TGTGCCAGCAGGGTGAGGGAGCAAACCTACAATGAGCAGTTCTTC; CDR3: CASRVREQTYNEQFF
J: TRBJ1-5; V: TRBV11-2; length: 15; size: once; D: TRBD1; DNA: TGTGCCAGCAGCTTAGGAGGGGGCGGGGATCAGCCCCAGCATTTT; CDR3: CASSLGGGGDQPQHF
J: TRBJ1-1; V: TRBV20-1; length: 12; size: -; D: -; DNA: TGCAGTGCTAGTGGGTTCCCTAGGGGAGCTTTCTTT; CDR3: CSASGFPRGAFF
J: TRBJ2-7; V: TRBV6-2/TRBV6-3; length: 13; size: once; D: -; DNA: TGTGCCAGCAGTTACTCTGGGAGAAGCGAGCAGTACTTC; CDR3: CASSYSGRSEQYF
J: TRBJ1-2; V: TRBV27; length: 15; size: -; D: TRBD1; DNA: TGTGCCAGCCCACAGTTCCCGGGACAGAACTATGGCTACACCTTC; CDR3: CASPQFPGQNYGYTF
J: TRBJ1-2; V: TRBV7-2; length: 14; size: -; D: -; DNA: TGTGCCAGCAGCCTGGATCTGGGGGCCTATGGCTACACCTTC; CDR3: CASSLDLGAYGYTF
J: TRBJ2-7; V: TRBV9; length: 12; size: -; D: TRBD1; DNA: TGTGCCAGCAGCCCGACAGGGAAAGAGCAGTACTTC; CDR3: CASSPTGKEQYF
J: TRBJ2-5; V: TRBV19; length: 16; size: -; D: TRBD2; DNA: TGTGCCAGTAGCGCTACCGGGACTAGCGGGGGACAGACCCAGTACTTC; CDR3: CASSATGTSGGQTQYF
J: TRBJ1-4; V: TRBV28; length: 16; size: -; D: -; DNA: TGTGCCAGCAGTTCACCACGGGGGGGAACTAATGAAAAACTGTTTTTT; CDR3: CASSSPRGGTNEKLFF